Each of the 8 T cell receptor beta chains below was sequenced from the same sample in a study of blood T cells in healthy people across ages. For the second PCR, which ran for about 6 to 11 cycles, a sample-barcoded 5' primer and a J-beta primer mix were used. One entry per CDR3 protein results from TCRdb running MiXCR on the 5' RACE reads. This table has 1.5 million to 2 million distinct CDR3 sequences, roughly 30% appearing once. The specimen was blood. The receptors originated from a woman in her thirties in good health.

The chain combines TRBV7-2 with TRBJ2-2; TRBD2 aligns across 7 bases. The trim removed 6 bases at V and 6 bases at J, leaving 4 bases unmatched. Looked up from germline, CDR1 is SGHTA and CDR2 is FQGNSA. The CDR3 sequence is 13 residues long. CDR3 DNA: TGTGCCAGCAGTTTTACTAGCGCCGGGGAGCTGTTTTTT. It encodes CASSFTSAGELFF.

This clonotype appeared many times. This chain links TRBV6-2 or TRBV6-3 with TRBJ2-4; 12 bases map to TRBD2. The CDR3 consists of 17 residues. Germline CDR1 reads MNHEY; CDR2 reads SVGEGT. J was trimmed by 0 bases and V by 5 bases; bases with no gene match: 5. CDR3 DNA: TGTGCCAGCAGTGAGACACTAGCGGGAGGAGCCAAAAACATTCAGTACTTC. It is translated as CASSETLAGGAKNIQYF.

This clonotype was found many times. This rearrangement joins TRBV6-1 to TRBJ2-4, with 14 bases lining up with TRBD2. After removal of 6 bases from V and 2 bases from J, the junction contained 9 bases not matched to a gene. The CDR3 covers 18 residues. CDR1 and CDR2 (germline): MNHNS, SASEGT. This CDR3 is CASSRLAGGAVPKNIQYF. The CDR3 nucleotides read TGTGCCAGCAGCCGACTAGCGGGAGGGGCCGTACCCAAAAACATTCAGTACTTC.

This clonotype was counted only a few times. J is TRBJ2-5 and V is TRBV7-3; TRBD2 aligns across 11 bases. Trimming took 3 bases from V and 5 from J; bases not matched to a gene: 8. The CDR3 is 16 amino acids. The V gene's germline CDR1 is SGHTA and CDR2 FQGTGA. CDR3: CASSFSSGGIWETQYF. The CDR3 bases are TGTGCCAGCAGCTTTTCTAGCGGGGGGATTTGGGAGACCCAGTACTTC.

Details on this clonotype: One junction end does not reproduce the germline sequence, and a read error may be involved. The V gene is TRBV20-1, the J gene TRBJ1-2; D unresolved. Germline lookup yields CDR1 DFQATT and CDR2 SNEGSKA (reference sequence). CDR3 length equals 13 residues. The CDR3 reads CSTRVQINYGYTF. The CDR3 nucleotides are TGCAGTACTAGGGTTCAGATTAACTATGGCTACACCTTC.

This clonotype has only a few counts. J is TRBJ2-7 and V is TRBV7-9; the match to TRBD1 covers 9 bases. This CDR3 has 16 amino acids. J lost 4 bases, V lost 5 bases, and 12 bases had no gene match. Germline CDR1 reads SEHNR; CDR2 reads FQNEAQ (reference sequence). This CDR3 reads CASSLRRTGEVYEQYF. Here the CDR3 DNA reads TGTGCCAGCAGCCTCCGTCGGACAGGGGAAGTTTACGAGCAGTACTTC.

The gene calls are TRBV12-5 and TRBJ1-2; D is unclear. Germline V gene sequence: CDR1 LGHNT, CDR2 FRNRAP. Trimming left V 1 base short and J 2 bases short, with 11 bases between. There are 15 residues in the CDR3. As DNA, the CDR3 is TGTGCTAGTGGTTTGGATTTTCAGGTGAACTATGGCTACACCTTC. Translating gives CASGLDFQVNYGYTF.

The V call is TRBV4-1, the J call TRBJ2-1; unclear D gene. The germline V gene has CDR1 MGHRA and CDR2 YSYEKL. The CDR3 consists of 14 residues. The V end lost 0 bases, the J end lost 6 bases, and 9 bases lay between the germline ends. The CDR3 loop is CASSQDYVGNEQFF. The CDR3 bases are TGCGCCAGCAGCCAAGACTACGTTGGCAATGAGCAGTTCTTC.